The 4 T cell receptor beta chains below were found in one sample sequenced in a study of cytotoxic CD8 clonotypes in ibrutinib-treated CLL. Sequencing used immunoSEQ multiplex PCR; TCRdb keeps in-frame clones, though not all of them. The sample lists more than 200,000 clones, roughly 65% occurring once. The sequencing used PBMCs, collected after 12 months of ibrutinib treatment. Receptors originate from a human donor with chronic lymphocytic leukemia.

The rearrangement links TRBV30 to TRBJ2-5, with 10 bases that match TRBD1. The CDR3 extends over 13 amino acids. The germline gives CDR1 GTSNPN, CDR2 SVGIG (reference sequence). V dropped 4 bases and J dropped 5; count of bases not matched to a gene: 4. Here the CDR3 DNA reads TGTGCCTGGAAGGACAGGGGGTGGGAGACCCAGTACTTC. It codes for CAWKDRGWETQYF.

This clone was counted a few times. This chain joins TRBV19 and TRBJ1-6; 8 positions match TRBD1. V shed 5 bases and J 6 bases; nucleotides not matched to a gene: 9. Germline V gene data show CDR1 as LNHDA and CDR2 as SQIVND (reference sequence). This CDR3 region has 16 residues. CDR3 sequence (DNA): TGTGCCAGTAGTGCGTGGACAGGGAGCTTTAATTCACCCCTCCACTTT. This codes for CASSAWTGSFNSPLHF.

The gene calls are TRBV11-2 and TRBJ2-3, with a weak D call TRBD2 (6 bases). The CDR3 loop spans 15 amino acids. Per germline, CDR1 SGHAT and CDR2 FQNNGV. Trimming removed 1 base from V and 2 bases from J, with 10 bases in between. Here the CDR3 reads CASSLVPGLTDTQYF. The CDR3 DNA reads TGTGCCAGCAGCTTAGTTCCGGGACTCACAGATACGCAGTATTTT.

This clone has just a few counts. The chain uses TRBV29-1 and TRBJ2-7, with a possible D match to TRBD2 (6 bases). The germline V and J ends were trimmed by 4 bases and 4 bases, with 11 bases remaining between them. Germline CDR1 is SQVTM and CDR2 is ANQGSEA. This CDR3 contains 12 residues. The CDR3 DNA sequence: TGCAGCGTTGTCCGTAGCGGATACGAGCAGTACTTC. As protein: CSVVRSGYEQYF.